This section outlines one T cell receptor (beta chain) sequence together with its context. As yet, its antigen is unknown. This record belongs to a study of T cells after yellow fever vaccination. The overall study: Libraries from low-cell-number fractions were prepared with the SMART-Seq v4 Ultra Low Input RNA kit.

Making TCR cDNA involved 5'RACE template switching, which added UMIs and a universal primer site. TCRdb re-called the 5' RACE reads through MiXCR, storing one row per CDR3 protein. The table has a few hundred thousand distinct CDR3 sequences, 6.9% seen once; the top ten hold more than 0.8%. Study findings and constraints: Most clones from primary vaccination resurfaced after the booster (about 96% CD4, around 91% CD8). A small proportion of clonotypes was detected in both the CD4 and CD8 compartments.

This CDR3 has 18 residues. Germline V gene data show CDR1 as SNHLY and CDR2 as FYNNEI. Trimming at V came to 11 bases and at J to 5 bases, leaving 22 bases not matched to a gene. The TCR sequence derives from a young man who received the YFV17D yellow fever vaccine. The sample was CD4+ T cells sorted from PBMCs, taken 15 days after the yellow fever booster vaccination. The V gene is TRBV2, the J gene TRBJ2-1; 9 bases match TRBD2. The CDR3 nucleotides are TGTGCCTGCTGTTTAGTGAGGGGGCGGGAGGGCCCTCACAATGAGCAGTTCTTC. Translating it yields CACCLVRGREGPHNEQFF.